The 9 T cell receptor beta chains given below trace back to one sample, sequenced in a study of T cell responses to AZD1222 COVID-19 vaccine. Here immunoSEQ multiplex PCR was the method, and the copy in TCRdb shows in-frame clones only, minus some. The top ten clones hold around 3.2% of a sample with fewer than 130,000 clones, 70% to 90% of them seen once. Material: peripheral blood, obtained on day 0 of AZD1222 vaccination. These receptors were collected from an adult in good health.

This clone has more than one count but fewer than ten. V gene TRBV13 combines with J gene TRBJ1-1; TRBD1 matches 8 bases. V gave up 5 bases and J gave up 4 bases; unmatched junction bases: 12. Germline-derived CDR1 and CDR2 are PRHDT and FYEKMQ (reference sequence). The CDR3 is 16 residues long. The CDR3 nucleotides are TGTGCCAGCAGCCCCGGGGACAGGATCTATACCACTGAAGCTTTCTTT. Protein sequence: CASSPGDRIYTTEAFF.

The chain couples TRBV5-5 to TRBJ1-2, with D maybe TRBD1 (5 bases). Trimming shortened V by 3 bases and J by 2 bases, and 14 bases separated the two germline ends. Germline values: CDR1 SGHKS, CDR2 YYEKEE (reference sequence). The CDR3 sequence is 15 residues long. In DNA, the CDR3 is TGTGCCAGCAGCTCACCCGTGGGGCGGAACTATGGCTACACCTTC. As protein: CASSSPVGRNYGYTF.

V and J are TRBV9 and TRBJ2-5; 11 bases fit TRBD1. CDR3 size: 14 residues. V trimming: 7 bases; J trimming: 1 base; junction bases outside the gene matches: 3. CDR1 is SGDLS and CDR2 is YYNGEE in the germline V gene. The CDR3 is CASGQGALQETQYF. In DNA, the CDR3 is TGTGCCAGCGGACAGGGGGCTCTCCAAGAGACCCAGTACTTC.

The rearrangement links TRBV11-2 to TRBJ1-3, with a tentative D call TRBD1 (6 bases). Deletions cut 10 bases from V and 6 bases from J, with 16 bases between. The germline CDR1 and CDR2 sequences are SGHAT and FQNNGV. The CDR3 is made up of 13 amino acids. CDR3 in DNA: TGTGCCACTGGAAACAGGGAAAAAAACACCATATATTTT. Protein: CATGNREKNTIYF.

This clone was counted only a few times. The chain is built from TRBV6-1 and TRBJ1-6, with a tentative D call TRBD1 (6 bases). Germline V lookup: CDR1 MNHNS, CDR2 SASEGT. Between the trimmed V and J ends, which lost 3 bases and 9 bases, there was a span of 9 bases. The CDR3 contains 13 residues. Here the CDR3 DNA reads TGTGCCAGCAGTGACAGGGGAGTTTCACCCCTCCACTTT. This codes for CASSDRGVSPLHF.

The CDR3: CASSFRVANTGELFF. The CDR3, as DNA: TGTGCCAGCAGCTTCAGGGTTGCGAACACCGGGGAGCTGTTTTTT. The rearrangement links TRBV5-6 to TRBJ2-2; D is perhaps TRBD1 (5 bases). The CDR3 has 15 residues. V lost 2 bases and J 0 bases, leaving 8 bases between the germline ends. The germline V gene has CDR1 SGHDT and CDR2 YYEEEE.

This chain uses TRBV9 with TRBJ1-2; weak D call: TRBD1 (6 bases). Trimming removed 0 bases from V and 3 bases from J, with 12 bases in between. The CDR3 is 15 residues long. Germline CDR1 SGDLS, CDR2 YYNGEE. CDR3 DNA sequence: TGTGCCAGCAGCGTAGTTCCGGGGGCCGACTATGGCTACACCTTC. This sequence encodes CASSVVPGADYGYTF.

The V and J genes are TRBV7-2 and TRBJ2-5; D perhaps matches TRBD1 (6 bases). The CDR3 runs 16 residues. Germline V lookup: CDR1 SGHTA, CDR2 FQGNSA. V shed 1 base and J shed 1 base, with 13 bases lying between them. Here the CDR3 reads CASSLVAQGPQETQYF. The CDR3, as DNA: TGTGCCAGCAGCTTAGTAGCACAGGGCCCCCAAGAGACCCAGTACTTC.

V is TRBV19 and J is TRBJ2-5; TRBD1 matches at 7 bases. The trim removed 2 bases at V and 3 bases at J, leaving 3 bases unmatched. Germline CDR1 and CDR2: LNHDA and SQIVND (reference sequence). The CDR3 extends over 14 amino acids. CDR3 sequence: CASSITGEKETQYF. DNA for the CDR3: TGTGCCAGTAGTATAACAGGGGAAAAAGAGACCCAGTACTTC.